A selection of T cell receptor beta chains follows, all from one sample in a study of CD8 T cells in Susac syndrome. TCRdb redid the calling of the immunoSEQ multiplex PCR reads with MiXCR, one entry per CDR3 protein. The table has under 350,000 distinct CDR3 sequences, about 91% seen once. What was sequenced was CD4+ T cells from PBMCs. These receptors were taken from a human donor with multiple sclerosis. The CDR3 runs from the conserved cysteine through the conserved F or W. The order of the fields is J gene, D gene, V gene, clone size, CDR3 protein, CDR3 DNA. The D gene is left open where the match is weak. Rows may omit the clone size; those that give it use once, few, many or a size class.

J gene: TRBJ1-3; D gene: .; V gene: TRBV4-1; clone size: once; CDR3 protein: CASSQLPGPGNTIYF; CDR3 DNA: TGCGCCAGCAGCCAACTTCCAGGGCCTGGAAACACCATATATTTT
J gene: TRBJ1-1; D gene: TRBD1; V gene: TRBV25-1; clone size: .; CDR3 protein: CASSVGDRRNTEAFF; CDR3 DNA: TGTGCCAGCAGTGTGGGGGACAGGCGGAACACTGAAGCTTTCTTT
J gene: TRBJ1-2; D gene: .; V gene: TRBV15; clone size: .; CDR3 protein: CATSRDATGAYGYTF; CDR3 DNA: TGTGCCACCAGCAGAGATGCAACAGGCGCCTATGGCTACACCTTC
J gene: TRBJ2-1; D gene: .; V gene: TRBV27; clone size: .; CDR3 protein: CASRRRWGIGNPYNEQFF; CDR3 DNA: TGTGCCAGCAGAAGGCGTTGGGGGATCGGGAATCCCTACAATGAGCAGTTCTTC
J gene: TRBJ2-5; D gene: TRBD2; V gene: TRBV23-1; clone size: .; CDR3 protein: CASSQGGIAGEKETQYF; CDR3 DNA: TGCGCCAGCAGTCAAGGGGGTATAGCGGGAGAGAAAGAGACCCAGTACTTC
J gene: TRBJ2-3; D gene: .; V gene: TRBV3-1; clone size: .; CDR3 protein: CASSQVLGAIPDTQYF; CDR3 DNA: TGTGCCAGCAGCCAAGTCTTAGGCGCTATACCAGATACGCAGTATTTT
J gene: TRBJ1-1; D gene: TRBD1; V gene: TRBV29-1; clone size: .; CDR3 protein: CSASITGGRAFF; CDR3 DNA: TGCAGCGCATCGATTACAGGGGGCCGAGCTTTCTTT
J gene: TRBJ1-1; D gene: TRBD1; V gene: TRBV11-1; clone size: .; CDR3 protein: CASSLALVRGEAFF; CDR3 DNA: TGTGCCAGCAGCTTAGCGCTGGTCAGGGGGGAAGCTTTCTTT
J gene: TRBJ2-7; D gene: TRBD2; V gene: TRBV18; clone size: .; CDR3 protein: CASSPPGSGSREQYF; CDR3 DNA: TGTGCCAGCTCTCCGCCGGGTAGCGGGAGTCGTGAGCAGTACTTC
J gene: TRBJ1-5; D gene: .; V gene: TRBV9; clone size: .; CDR3 protein: CASSDGFGQPQHF; CDR3 DNA: TGTGCCAGCAGCGATGGGTTTGGGCAGCCCCAGCATTTT
J gene: TRBJ1-2; D gene: .; V gene: TRBV6-5; clone size: .; CDR3 protein: CASSRPGKTGYTF; CDR3 DNA: TGTGCCAGCAGTCGCCCAGGAAAAACGGGCTACACCTTC
J gene: TRBJ2-3; D gene: .; V gene: TRBV27; clone size: few; CDR3 protein: CASSLNGFTDTQYF; CDR3 DNA: TGTGCCAGCAGTTTGAACGGATTCACAGATACGCAGTATTTT
J gene: TRBJ2-1; D gene: TRBD2; V gene: TRBV9; clone size: .; CDR3 protein: CASSVGHSGRGGNEQFF; CDR3 DNA: TGTGCCAGCAGCGTAGGCCATAGCGGGAGGGGAGGCAATGAGCAGTTCTTC
J gene: TRBJ1-5; D gene: TRBD1; V gene: TRBV30; clone size: .; CDR3 protein: CAWTGQGGAADSNQPQHF; CDR3 DNA: TGTGCCTGGACGGGTCAAGGGGGCGCAGCAGATAGCAATCAGCCCCAGCATTTT
J gene: TRBJ2-2; D gene: TRBD2; V gene: TRBV7-2; clone size: .; CDR3 protein: CASSPRLAGGVGELFF; CDR3 DNA: TGTGCCAGCAGCCCAAGGCTAGCGGGAGGAGTCGGGGAGCTGTTTTTT
J gene: TRBJ2-2; D gene: .; V gene: TRBV20-1; clone size: .; CDR3 protein: CSARDRRAQTGELFF; CDR3 DNA: TGCAGTGCTAGAGATAGACGGGCCCAAACCGGGGAGCTGTTTTTT
J gene: TRBJ1-1; D gene: TRBD1; V gene: TRBV9; clone size: .; CDR3 protein: CASSVVLAGGTEAFF; CDR3 DNA: TGTGCCAGCAGCGTAGTATTGGCAGGGGGCACTGAAGCTTTCTTT
J gene: TRBJ2-1; D gene: TRBD2; V gene: TRBV5-6; clone size: .; CDR3 protein: CASSSTSLAGKDNEQFF; CDR3 DNA: TGTGCCAGCAGCTCCACCTCTCTAGCGGGGAAGGACAATGAGCAGTTCTTC
J gene: TRBJ2-3; D gene: .; V gene: TRBV3-1; clone size: .; CDR3 protein: CASSGQQSTDTQYF; CDR3 DNA: TGTGCCAGCAGCGGGCAACAGAGCACAGATACGCAGTATTTT
J gene: TRBJ2-1; D gene: TRBD2; V gene: TRBV11-3; clone size: .; CDR3 protein: CASSRLAGAPNEQFF; CDR3 DNA: TGTGCCAGCAGCCGACTAGCGGGGGCTCCCAATGAGCAGTTCTTC